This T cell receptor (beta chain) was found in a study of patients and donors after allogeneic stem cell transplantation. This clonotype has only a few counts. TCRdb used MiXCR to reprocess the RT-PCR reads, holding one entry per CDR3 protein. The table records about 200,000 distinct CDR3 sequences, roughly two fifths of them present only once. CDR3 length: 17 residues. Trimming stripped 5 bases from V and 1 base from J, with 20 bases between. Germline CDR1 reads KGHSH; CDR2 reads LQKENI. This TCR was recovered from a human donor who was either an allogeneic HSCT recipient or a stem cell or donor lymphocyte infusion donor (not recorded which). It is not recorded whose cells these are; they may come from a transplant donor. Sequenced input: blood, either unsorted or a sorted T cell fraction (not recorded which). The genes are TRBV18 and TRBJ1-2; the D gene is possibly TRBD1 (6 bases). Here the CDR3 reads CASSTSGGTHLNYGYTF. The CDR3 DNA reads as TGTGCCAGCTCAACCAGTGGGGGCACCCACCTTAACTATGGCTACACCTTC.